This T cell receptor beta chain was captured in a study of cytomegalovirus exposure and HLA in healthy donors. Across the whole study: Earlier, 150 million to 200 million T cells were analyzed, and 117 million unique TCR beta sequences were found among them.

This clone was counted between two and nine times. Amplification used 60 Vbeta primers and 13 Jbeta primers. Only in-frame clones appear in the TCRdb table, and some are missing; sequencing was by immunoSEQ multiplex PCR. The table records approximately 160,000 clones, over 60% of them present only once. This TCR came from a woman in her 30s in good health and CMV-seropositive. The sequenced material came from PBMCs.

Here the CDR3 reads CAWNFLTTDTQYF. The CDR3 region has the DNA TGTGCCTGGAACTTTCTTACCACAGATACGCAGTATTTT. V gene TRBV30 combines with J gene TRBJ2-3; D is unclear. V lost 4 bases and J lost 2, with 10 bases in between. Germline values: CDR1 GTSNPN, CDR2 SVGIG (reference sequence). The CDR3 spans 13 residues.